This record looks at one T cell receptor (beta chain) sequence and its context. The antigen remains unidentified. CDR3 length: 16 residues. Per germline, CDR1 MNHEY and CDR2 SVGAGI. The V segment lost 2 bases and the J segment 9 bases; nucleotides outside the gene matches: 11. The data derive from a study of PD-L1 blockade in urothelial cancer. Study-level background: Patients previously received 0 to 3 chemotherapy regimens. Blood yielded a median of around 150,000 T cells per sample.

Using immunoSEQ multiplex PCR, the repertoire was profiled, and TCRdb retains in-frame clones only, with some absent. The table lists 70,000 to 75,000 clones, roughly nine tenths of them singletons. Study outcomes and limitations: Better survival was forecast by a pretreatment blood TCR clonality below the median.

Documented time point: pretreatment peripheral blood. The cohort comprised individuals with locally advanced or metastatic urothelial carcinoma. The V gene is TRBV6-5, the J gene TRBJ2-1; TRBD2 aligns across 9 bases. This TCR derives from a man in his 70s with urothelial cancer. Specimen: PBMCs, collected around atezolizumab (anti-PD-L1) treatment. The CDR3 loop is CASSYEIVSGRSEQFF. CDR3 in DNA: TGTGCCAGCAGTTACGAGATAGTGAGCGGGAGGAGTGAGCAGTTCTTC.